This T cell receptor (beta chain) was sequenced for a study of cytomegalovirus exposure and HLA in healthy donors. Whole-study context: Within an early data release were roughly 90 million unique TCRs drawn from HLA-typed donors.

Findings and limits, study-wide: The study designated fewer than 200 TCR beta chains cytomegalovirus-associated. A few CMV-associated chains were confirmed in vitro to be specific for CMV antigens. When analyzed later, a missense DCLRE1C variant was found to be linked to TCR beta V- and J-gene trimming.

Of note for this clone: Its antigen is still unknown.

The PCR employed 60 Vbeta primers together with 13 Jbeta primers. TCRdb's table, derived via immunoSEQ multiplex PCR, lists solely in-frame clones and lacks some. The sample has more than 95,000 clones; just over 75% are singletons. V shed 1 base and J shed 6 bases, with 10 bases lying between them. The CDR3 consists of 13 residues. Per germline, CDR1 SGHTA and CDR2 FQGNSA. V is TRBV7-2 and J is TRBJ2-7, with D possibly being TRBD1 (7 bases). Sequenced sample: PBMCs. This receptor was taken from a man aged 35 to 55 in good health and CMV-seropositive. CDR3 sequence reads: CASSLGQGGEQYF. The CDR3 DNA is TGTGCCAGCAGCTTAGGCCAGGGGGGCGAGCAGTACTTC.